The rows below give T cell receptor beta chains drawn from one sample of a study of prognosis after radiotherapy for stage I lung cancer. A single record per CDR3 protein comes from TCRdb applying MiXCR to the multiplex PCR reads. The sample gives some 13,000 distinct CDR3 sequences, roughly a third of which show up once; 40% to 45% is in the top ten. This material consisted of PBMCs, taken before or after stereotactic body radiation therapy (not recorded which). Source of these receptors: a donor of 50 years or more with non-small cell lung cancer. Each CDR3 is given without its conserved first and last residue.

V gene	J gene	CDR3 protein
TRBV19	TRBJ2-7	ASSPQITYEQY
TRBV20-1	TRBJ2-7	SANGDSYEQY
TRBV6-1	TRBJ2-7	ASSPRTSGGHNSYEQY
TRBV3-1	TRBJ2-3	ASSHGDDTQY
TRBV20-1	TRBJ1-4	SAEDRGLDKLF
TRBV10-2	TRBJ2-2	ASFPGQTNTGELF
TRBV6-2/TRBV6-3	TRBJ2-3	AIQTGTVDTDTQY
TRBV12-3/TRBV12-4	TRBJ2-1	ASLGTRVDNEQF
TRBV20-1	TRBJ2-1	SSRYWLAVGNNEQF
TRBV3-1	TRBJ2-3	ASSQATGSTDTQY
TRBV5-1	TRBJ2-2	ASSLTGSTGELF
TRBV12-3/TRBV12-4	TRBJ1-6	ASSLGQGTAPLH
TRBV6-2/TRBV6-3	TRBJ2-2	ASSGPSSVVGELF
TRBV19	TRBJ1-2	ASSTGYGYT
TRBV5-1	TRBJ1-1	ASTTVGLVTEAF
TRBV20-1	TRBJ2-3	SAPPRTGFADTQY
TRBV6-2/TRBV6-3	TRBJ1-1	ASIILGTIPIGTEAF
TRBV5-1	TRBJ1-2	ASSSLVGAGYGYT
TRBV7-9	TRBJ1-2	ASSFESTRGYT
TRBV5-6	TRBJ1-2	ASSFIRTNRDRDYGYT
TRBV9	TRBJ1-1	ASSVAGGGVRTEAF
TRBV2	TRBJ1-5	ASSENFGPQH
TRBV10-3	TRBJ2-2	AINTGVAGELF
TRBV6-2/TRBV6-3	TRBJ2-3	ASRAGTPDWVQY
TRBV2	TRBJ1-4	ASNLPTAKGEKLF
TRBV2	TRBJ1-4	ASRDRGGNEKLF
TRBV7-3	TRBJ2-1	ASSGGRDYNEQF
TRBV6-1	TRBJ2-1	ASSEELTSGGRNEQF
TRBV30	TRBJ1-6	AWSVKSPLH
TRBV5-1	TRBJ2-3	ASSLGTSGDTQY
TRBV5-1	TRBJ2-5	ASGPRAGGTQETQY
TRBV12-3/TRBV12-4	TRBJ2-7	ASSLWDSYEQY
TRBV11-2	TRBJ2-7	ASSLGFSGGYYEQY
TRBV6-5	TRBJ2-7	ASSYGATYEQY
TRBV9	TRBJ1-3	ASSARTGTSSTIY
TRBV6-2/TRBV6-3	TRBJ2-7	ASSYWTVSEQY
TRBV27	TRBJ1-1	ASSLTGGREAF
TRBV4-1	TRBJ2-5	ASSHSSGQGETQY
TRBV5-6	TRBJ2-3	ASSLEPGDTQY
TRBV7-9	TRBJ1-2	ASSFLVRGSDGYT
TRBV19	TRBJ1-1	ASSRLAEAF
TRBV24-1	TRBJ2-1	ATSEQGPGYNEEF